The 6 T cell receptor beta chains given below trace back to one sample, sequenced in a study of cytomegalovirus exposure and HLA in healthy donors. With 60 Vbeta and 13 Jbeta primers, the PCR was carried out. Repertoires were generated with immunoSEQ multiplex PCR, while TCRdb's copy carries only in-frame clones and drops some. The sample carries around 160,000 clones, around 78% recorded once. The sequencing sample was made of PBMCs. The source is a man in his forties or fifties in good health and CMV-seropositive.

The genes are TRBV7-2 and TRBJ2-3; possibly TRBD2 for D (6 bases). Trimming pared 0 bases from V and 6 bases from J, leaving 10 bases between. The CDR3 consists of 14 residues. From germline, CDR1 is SGHTA and CDR2 FQGNSA. CDR3 nucleotides: TGTGCCAGCAGCTTAGCGGCCCGGGGGGATACGCAGTATTTT. Protein: CASSLAARGDTQYF.

This clone has more than one count but fewer than ten. The chain recombines TRBV6-5 with TRBJ2-3; TRBD2 matches at 7 bases. CDR1 is MNHEY and CDR2 is SVGAGI in the germline V gene. Trimming removed 6 bases from V and 7 bases from J; junction bases left unmatched: 7. The CDR3 length is 13 residues. The DNA of the CDR3 is TGTGCCAGCAGGATAGAAGCGGGGAATACGCAGTATTTT. As protein: CASRIEAGNTQYF.

The chain links TRBV5-1 to TRBJ2-1; no clear D. The germline CDR1 and CDR2 sequences are SGHRS and YFSETQ. The CDR3 loop spans 15 amino acids. Between the trimmed V and J ends, which lost 1 base and 5 bases, there was a span of 13 bases. The CDR3 coding sequence is TGCGCCAGCAGCTTGTCTGGGCTATACAACAATGAGCAGTTCTTC. Protein sequence: CASSLSGLYNNEQFF. Looking up the rest from reference TRBV5-1 and TRBJ2-1 gives the full variable domain: KAGVTQTPRYLIKTRGQQVTLSCSPISGHRSVSWYQQTPGQGLQFLFEYFSETQRNKGNFPGRFSGRQFSNSRSEMNVSTLELGDSALYLCASSLSGLYNNEQFFGPGTRLTVL.

This clone was found a few times. V usage is TRBV12-5 and J usage is TRBJ1-2, with D possibly matching TRBD1 (5 bases). This CDR3 has 17 residues. Germline values: CDR1 LGHNT, CDR2 FRNRAP. V was trimmed by 2 bases and J by 8 bases, leaving 24 bases between them. The CDR3 DNA reads TGTGCTAGTGGTTTGTTCCCGGGGGTAGCCCGTTCTGGGGGCTACACCTTC. Translation: CASGLFPGVARSGGYTF. The variable domain in full, with the rest retrieved from reference TRBV12-5 and TRBJ1-2, is DARVTQTPRHKVTEMGQEVTMRCQPILGHNTVFWYRQTMMQGLELLAYFRNRAPLDDSGMPKDRFSAEMPDATLATLKIQPSEPRDSAVYFCASGLFPGVARSGGYTFGSGTRLTVV.

The chain employs TRBV27 and TRBJ2-7; D is uncertain. The CDR3 is 11 residues long. CDR1 and CDR2 (germline): MNHEY, SMNVEV (reference sequence). V lost 6 bases, J lost 3 bases, and 6 bases lay in between. The CDR3 DNA reads TGTGCCAGCAGAAACATCTACGAGCAGTACTTC. Its translation is CASRNIYEQYF.

This clone was seen more than once but under ten times. The chain combines TRBV7-8 with TRBJ1-1; TRBD1 might be the D (5 bases). CDR3 length: 12 amino acids. V was trimmed by 1 base and J by 11 bases, leaving 11 bases between them. Per germline, CDR1 SGHVS and CDR2 FQNEAQ. This CDR3 reads CASSLDYGGAFF. The CDR3 DNA reads TGTGCCAGCAGCTTAGACTACGGGGGGGCTTTCTTT. Complete variable domain (other parts from reference TRBV7-8 and TRBJ1-1): GAGVSQSPRYKVAKRGQDVALRCDPISGHVSLFWYQQALGQGPEFLTYFQNEAQLDKSGLPSDRFFAERPEGSVSTLKIQRTQQEDSAVYLCASSLDYGGAFFGQGTRLTVV.